The 32 T cell receptor beta chains listed next were all sequenced from one sample in a study of T-cell memory formation after mild COVID-19. One entry per CDR3 protein, called by TCRdb with MiXCR from the 5' RACE reads. The sample holds approximately 290,000 distinct CDR3 sequences, roughly 8% seen once. Sequences were obtained from PBMCs or a T cell subset sorted from them (not recorded which). Receptor source: a man younger than 35 who had mild COVID-19 (a few samples of this study predate the infection). Cell type and time point are not known.

This clonotype has only a few counts. The chain links TRBV10-3 to TRBJ2-3; D ambiguous. V lost 0 bases and J 6 bases, leaving 4 bases between the germline ends. There are 12 residues in the CDR3. Germline V gives CDR1 ENHRY, CDR2 SYGVKD. The CDR3 sequence is CAISESSDTQYF. As DNA, the CDR3 is TGTGCCATCAGTGAGTCATCCGATACGCAGTATTTT.

The chain recombines TRBV30 with TRBJ1-1, with 7 nucleotides matching TRBD1. Germline lookup yields CDR1 GTSNPN and CDR2 SVGIG (reference sequence). This CDR3 is built from 12 residues. With 7 bases clipped from V and 2 bases from J, the junction kept 4 bases outside the gene matches. CDR3: CAFGTDNTEAFF. For the CDR3, the DNA is TGTGCCTTCGGGACAGACAACACTGAAGCTTTCTTT.

The chain is built from TRBV12-3 or TRBV12-4 and TRBJ1-5; 7 bases are shared with TRBD1. V was clipped by 5 bases and J by 6 bases; unmatched bases: 13. The CDR3 has 16 amino acids. CDR3 coding DNA: TGTGCCAGCAGTCCCGGAGTTTACCAGGGGGGTCAGCCCCAGCATTTT. Protein product: CASSPGVYQGGQPQHF.

The rearrangement joins TRBV7-2 to TRBJ2-7; no clear D gene. V was shortened by 5 bases and J by 6 bases, with 17 bases between the two germline ends. The germline gives CDR1 SGHTA, CDR2 FQGNSA. The CDR3 is 14 amino acids. Here the CDR3 reads CASSPPGPHSEQYF. In nucleotides, the CDR3 is TGTGCCAGCAGCCCCCCGGGCCCTCACAGCGAGCAGTACTTC.

This clonotype appeared a few times. This chain connects TRBV15 to TRBJ2-3, with D unresolved. Germline CDR1 is LNHNV and CDR2 is YYDKDF (reference sequence). The CDR3 is 14 residues long. Trimming left V 4 bases short and J 6 bases short, with 14 bases between. The CDR3 region has the DNA TGTGCCACCAGCATCGAGGAGAGTTCTGATACGCAGTATTTT. Encoded protein: CATSIEESSDTQYF.

V gene TRBV3-1 combines with J gene TRBJ2-5, with 8 bases that match TRBD2. The ends lost 4 bases at V and 3 bases at J; junction bases unmatched: 7. The germline V gene has CDR1 LGHDT and CDR2 YNNKEL (reference sequence). This CDR3 has 15 residues. Here the CDR3 DNA reads TGTGCCAGCAGCCTCCGGGGGGGAGCAGAAGAGACCCAGTACTTC. This gives the protein CASSLRGGAEETQYF.

In its sample, this clonotype was seen once. This chain joins TRBV28 and TRBJ1-5; TRBD1 aligns across 9 bases. J was trimmed by 6 bases and V by 3 bases; bases with no gene match: 18. CDR1 and CDR2 (germline): MDHEN, SYDVKM. The CDR3 sequence is 19 residues long. As DNA, the CDR3 is TGTGCCAGCAGTTTCAACCGGGACAGGGTTTTAGAGTGGAGTCAGCCCCAGCATTTT. This encodes CASSFNRDRVLEWSQPQHF.

The table lists this clonotype with a few counts. This chain joins TRBV7-2 and TRBJ2-7; 7 nucleotides agree with TRBD1. The V and J ends lost 5 bases and 3 bases, in that order; junction bases with no gene match: 19. The CDR3 consists of 18 residues. CDR1 and CDR2 (germline): SGHTA, FQGNSA. The CDR3 bases are TGTGCCAGCAGCCCCCGGGGAACAGGGGTCTCCGGTAGCTACGAGCAGTACTTC. Its protein product is CASSPRGTGVSGSYEQYF.

This chain links TRBV20-1 with TRBJ2-1, with 11 bases aligning to TRBD2. Germline CDR1 is DFQATT and CDR2 is SNEGSKA (reference sequence). The V gene end was trimmed by 3 bases and the J gene end by 5 bases; junction bases not matched to a gene: 6. The CDR3 runs 15 residues. DNA of the CDR3: TGCAGTGCTAGGGCTAGCGGGGGGAAGGACAATGAGCAGTTCTTC. Translated, it gives CSARASGGKDNEQFF.

This clonotype appeared a few times. This chain uses TRBV9 with TRBJ2-3; D tentatively reads TRBD1 or TRBD2 (6 bases each). Germline-derived CDR1 and CDR2 are SGDLS and YYNGEE. The CDR3 runs to 13 residues. V was clipped by 0 bases and J by 8 bases, with 10 bases between them. The CDR3 spells CASSVGGRGTQYF. CDR3 DNA: TGTGCCAGCAGCGTAGGGGGGCGGGGTACGCAGTATTTT.

This chain joins TRBV7-8 and TRBJ1-1; D is uncertain. Germline CDR1 SGHVS, CDR2 FQNEAQ. The CDR3 length is 12 residues. Trimming cost V 5 bases and J 7 bases, with 11 bases left between them. The CDR3 sequence: CASSPGNGEAFF. In DNA form, the CDR3 reads TGTGCCAGCAGCCCAGGCAACGGTGAAGCTTTCTTT.

This clonotype has more than one count but fewer than ten. The V and J genes are TRBV12-3 or TRBV12-4 and TRBJ1-1, with D possibly being TRBD1 (5 bases). Trimming shortened V by 5 bases and J by 4 bases, and 14 bases separated the two germline ends. There are 14 residues in the CDR3. CDR3 amino acids: CASSPFGQGTEAFF. DNA of the CDR3: TGTGCCAGCAGTCCGTTCGGCCAGGGCACTGAAGCTTTCTTT.

This clonotype was found many times. V is TRBV6-1 and J is TRBJ2-1; 10 bases map to TRBD2. The CDR3 has 15 amino acids. Trimming at V came to 7 bases and at J to 0 bases, leaving 3 bases not matched to a gene. Germline CDR1 MNHNS, CDR2 SASEGT. The CDR3 coding sequence is TGTGCCAGCAACCCTAGCGGGGGCTCCTACAATGAGCAGTTCTTC. This sequence encodes CASNPSGGSYNEQFF.

The chain uses TRBV6-2 or TRBV6-3 and TRBJ2-1; 9 bases are shared with TRBD2. The CDR3 loop spans 17 amino acids. V lost 5 bases to trimming and J lost 4 bases; unmatched junction nucleotides: 12. CDR1 MNHEY and CDR2 SVGEGT come from the germline V gene. CDR3 loop: CASSPRSGLAIYNEQFF. The CDR3 coding sequence is TGTGCCAGCAGTCCACGCTCGGGACTAGCTATTTACAATGAGCAGTTCTTC.

This clonotype was observed many times. J is TRBJ1-6 and V is TRBV11-2; 7 bases fit TRBD1. The CDR3 has 15 residues. V was clipped by 5 bases and J by 11 bases; unmatched bases: 12. Germline V gives CDR1 SGHAT, CDR2 FQNNGV. The CDR3, as DNA: TGTGCCAGCAGCCCGTTGACAGGGATCTACCCACCCCTCCACTTT. Encoded protein: CASSPLTGIYPPLHF.

This clonotype has at least ten counts. The V and J genes are TRBV5-1 and TRBJ2-7; 9 nucleotides align to TRBD2. Germline CDR1 SGHRS, CDR2 YFSETQ. This CDR3 spans 13 amino acids. The V segment lost 4 bases and the J segment 7 bases; nucleotides outside the gene matches: 6. The CDR3 nucleotides read TGCGCCAGCAGCCGTAGCGGGGGCGGTGAGCAGTACGTC. Translation gives CASSRSGGGEQYV.

For the CDR3, the DNA is TGTGCCAGCAGTTACTCAGGGGGACTAGGGCCCGAGACCCAGTACTTC. Protein: CASSYSGGLGPETQYF. This rearrangement joins TRBV6-5 to TRBJ2-5; 8 bases are a match to TRBD2. CDR3 length: 16 residues. CDR1 is MNHEY and CDR2 is SVGAGI in the germline V gene. V shed 0 bases and J 5 bases; nucleotides not matched to a gene: 8.

This clonotype was found a few times. The chain couples TRBV18 to TRBJ1-4, with D possibly matching TRBD1 (6 bases). Trimming removed 2 bases at V and 8 bases at J, with 18 bases between. Germline V gene data show CDR1 as KGHSH and CDR2 as LQKENI. The CDR3 sequence is 16 residues long. The CDR3 region has the DNA TGTGCCAGCTCACCAAGGTCTGGGGGGCCTCAAGAAAAACTGTTTTTT. This gives the protein CASSPRSGGPQEKLFF.

The sample holds a few counts of this clonotype. This sequence joins TRBV28 and TRBJ1-1; D may be TRBD1 (6 bases). With 10 bases removed from V and 5 bases from J, the gap between germline ends came to 20 bases. The CDR3 is made up of 14 amino acids. Germline V lookup: CDR1 MDHEN, CDR2 SYDVKM. The CDR3 region has the DNA TGTGCCACCGGGGAGGGGGGGTTCAGAACTGAAGCTTTCTTT. This encodes CATGEGGFRTEAFF.

This clonotype was detected a few times. This chain uses TRBV4-3 with TRBJ2-3; either TRBD1 or TRBD2 may fit D (5 bases each). CDR3 length equals 14 residues. The germline gives CDR1 LGHNA, CDR2 YSLEER. V was clipped by 3 bases and J by 2 bases, with 9 bases between them. The CDR3 sequence is CASSHGGFTDTQYF. CDR3 coding DNA: TGCGCCAGCAGCCATGGGGGTTTCACAGATACGCAGTATTTT.

The chain links TRBV20-1 to TRBJ2-4; no definite D call. The CDR3 is 13 residues long. Germline V gives CDR1 DFQATT, CDR2 SNEGSKA (reference sequence). The V end was cut by 6 bases, the J end by 9 bases, with 18 bases between. CDR3 nucleotide sequence: TGCAGTGCCCCTTGGATCCCCGAATTCATTCAGTACTTC. Protein product: CSAPWIPEFIQYF.

The V call is TRBV12-3 or TRBV12-4, the J call TRBJ1-2; D not resolved. The CDR3 covers 12 residues. V gave up 7 bases and J gave up 4 bases, with 10 bases separating them. CDR3 DNA: TGTGCCAGCACGGAGAGCTCCTATGGCTACACCTTC. This translates into CASTESSYGYTF.

This clonotype was seen at least ten times. The chain employs TRBV3-1 and TRBJ2-5; TRBD2 is a possible D gene (6 bases). This CDR3 spans 15 amino acids. Germline loops: CDR1 LGHDT, CDR2 YNNKEL (reference sequence). V shed 4 bases and J shed 2 bases, with 14 bases lying between them. CDR3 sequence (DNA): TGTGCCAGCAGCCTCACCGCCAGCGGGCAAGAGACCCAGTACTTC. This encodes CASSLTASGQETQYF.

This rearrangement joins TRBV12-3 or TRBV12-4 to TRBJ1-1; D not certain. The CDR3 is 13 amino acids. Trimming cost V 6 bases and J 0 bases, with 8 bases left between them. The CDR3 sequence: CASSIQMNTEAFF. The DNA of the CDR3 is TGTGCCAGCAGCATACAGATGAACACTGAAGCTTTCTTT.

This clonotype has only a few counts. The V call is TRBV6-2 or TRBV6-3, the J call TRBJ2-3, with 8 positions matching TRBD1. Germline V CDR1 and CDR2: MNHEY, SVGEGT. V was pared by 0 bases and J by 0 bases, with 5 bases of the junction left unmatched. There are 17 residues in the CDR3. CDR3 coding DNA: TGTGCCAGCAGTTACTCAGGACAGGGCTATAGCACAGATACGCAGTATTTT. Encoded protein: CASSYSGQGYSTDTQYF.

This clonotype was picked up many times. The chain employs TRBV12-3 or TRBV12-4 and TRBJ2-1, with 10 bases identical to TRBD2. The V gene end was trimmed by 7 bases and the J gene end by 7 bases; junction bases not matched to a gene: 4. The CDR3 runs 13 residues. The CDR3 DNA sequence: TGTGCCAGCACCCCGACTAGCGGGAATGAGCAGTTCTTC. This codes for CASTPTSGNEQFF.

This clonotype was recorded many times. The chain has TRBV4-3 and TRBJ1-1, with D possibly matching TRBD1 (5 bases). Trimming left V 5 bases short and J 5 bases short, with 15 bases between. Germline CDR1 reads LGHNA; CDR2 reads YSLEER. This CDR3 is built from 14 residues. The CDR3 sequence: CASSGALRGTEAFF. CDR3 nucleotides: TGCGCCAGCAGCGGGGCCTTAAGAGGTACTGAAGCTTTCTTT.

V gene TRBV6-5 combines with J gene TRBJ1-1; 7 bases align to TRBD1. CDR3 length equals 15 residues. Germline values: CDR1 MNHEY, CDR2 SVGAGI. The V segment lost 3 bases and the J segment 3 bases; nucleotides outside the gene matches: 7. This CDR3 reads CASSYLKGAYTEAFF. CDR3 nucleotide sequence: TGTGCCAGCAGTTATTTAAAGGGGGCTTACACTGAAGCTTTCTTT.

V and J are TRBV20-1 and TRBJ2-3; D call uncertain. The V gene's germline CDR1 is DFQATT and CDR2 SNEGSKA (reference sequence). The CDR3 has 14 residues. The V end lost 6 bases, the J end lost 1 base, and 14 bases lay between the germline ends. CDR3 nucleotides: TGCAGTGCGCCACGTGGGGATGGCACAGATACGCAGTATTTT. It encodes CSAPRGDGTDTQYF.

This clonotype was seen many times. V is TRBV6-5 and J is TRBJ2-5; 7 nucleotides agree with TRBD2. This CDR3 spans 15 amino acids. Per the germline V gene, CDR1 is MNHEY and CDR2 is SVGAGI. The junction had 9 bases not matched to a gene; V was cut back by 6 bases and J by 2 bases. The CDR3: CASSPKGLVQETQYF. As DNA, the CDR3 is TGTGCCAGCAGCCCGAAAGGACTAGTTCAAGAGACCCAGTACTTC.

This sequence joins TRBV5-6 and TRBJ2-3, with 9 bases that match TRBD2. The J call is uncertain, as TRBJ2-5 better fits the DNA end. The CDR3 covers 16 residues. CDR1 is SGHDT and CDR2 is YYEEEE in the germline V gene. The CDR3 loop reads CASSLGLADYQETQYF. The CDR3 DNA reads TGTGCCAGCAGCTTGGGACTAGCGGACTACCAAGAGACCCAGTACTTC.

This clonotype appeared a few times. This chain uses TRBV15 with TRBJ2-3; a possible D gene is TRBD1 (5 bases). Trimming left V 1 base short and J 0 bases short, with 14 bases between. Germline V gene lookup returns CDR1 LNHNV and CDR2 YYDKDF (reference sequence). This CDR3 contains 17 residues. The CDR3 DNA reads as TGTGCCACCAGCAGAGGTGGTGGGGCCAAGAGCACAGATACGCAGTATTTT. Amino acids: CATSRGGGAKSTDTQYF.